This T cell receptor (beta chain) stems from a study of shared clonotypes between healthy human individuals. Study-level points and caveats: Sorted-subset sequencing, rarefaction showed, was incomplete despite large depth.

Germline V CDR1 and CDR2: SGHNT, YYREEE (reference sequence). This CDR3 spans 11 amino acids. V was clipped by 1 base and J by 2 bases, with 0 bases between them. Regarding this clone: What it binds is not known. The sample contains more than one DNA sequence encoding this CDR3.

Using immunoSEQ multiplex PCR, the repertoire was profiled, and TCRdb retains in-frame clones only, with some absent. The sample records around 600,000 clones, about 96% being singletons. The clonotype was recovered from a woman in her twenties or thirties in good health. The rearrangement joins TRBV5-4 to TRBJ2-5; D is unclear. The specimen was naive CD4+ T cells sorted from blood. Subset reported: CD45RA+ positively selected. CDR3 loop: CASSLQETQYF. CDR3 DNA sequence: TGTGCCAGCAGCTTGCAAGAGACCCAGTACTTC.